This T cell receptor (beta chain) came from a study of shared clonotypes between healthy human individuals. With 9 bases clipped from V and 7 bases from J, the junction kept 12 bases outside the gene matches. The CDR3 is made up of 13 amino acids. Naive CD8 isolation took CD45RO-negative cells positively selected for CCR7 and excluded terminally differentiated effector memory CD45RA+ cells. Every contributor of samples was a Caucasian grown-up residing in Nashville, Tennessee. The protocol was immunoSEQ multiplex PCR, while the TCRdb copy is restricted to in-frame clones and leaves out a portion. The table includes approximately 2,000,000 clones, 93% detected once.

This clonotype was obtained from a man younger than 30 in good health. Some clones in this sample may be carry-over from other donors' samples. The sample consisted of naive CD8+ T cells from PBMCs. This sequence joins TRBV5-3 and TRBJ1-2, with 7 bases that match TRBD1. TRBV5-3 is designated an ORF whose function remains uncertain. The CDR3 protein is CATTRDSRCGYTF. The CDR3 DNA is TGTGCCACCACCCGGGACAGTCGATGTGGCTACACCTTC.